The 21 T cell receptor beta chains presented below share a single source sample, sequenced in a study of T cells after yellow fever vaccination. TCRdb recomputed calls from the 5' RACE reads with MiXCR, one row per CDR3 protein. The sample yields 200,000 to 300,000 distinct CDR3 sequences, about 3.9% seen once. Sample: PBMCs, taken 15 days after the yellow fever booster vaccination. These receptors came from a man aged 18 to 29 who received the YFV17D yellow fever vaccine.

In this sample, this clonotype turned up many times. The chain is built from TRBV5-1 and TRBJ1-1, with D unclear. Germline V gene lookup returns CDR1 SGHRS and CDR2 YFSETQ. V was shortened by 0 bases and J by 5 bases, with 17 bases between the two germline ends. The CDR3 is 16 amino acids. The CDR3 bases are TGCGCCAGCAGCTTGGCCCCCACCGACCTGGGAACTGAAGCTTTCTTT. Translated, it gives CASSLAPTDLGTEAFF.

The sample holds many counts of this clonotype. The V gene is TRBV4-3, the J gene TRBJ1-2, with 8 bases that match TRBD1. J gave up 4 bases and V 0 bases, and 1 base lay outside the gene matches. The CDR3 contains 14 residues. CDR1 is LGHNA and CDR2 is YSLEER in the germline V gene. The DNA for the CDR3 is TGCGCCAGCAGCCAAGATGACAGGGGCTATGGCTACACCTTC. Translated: CASSQDDRGYGYTF.

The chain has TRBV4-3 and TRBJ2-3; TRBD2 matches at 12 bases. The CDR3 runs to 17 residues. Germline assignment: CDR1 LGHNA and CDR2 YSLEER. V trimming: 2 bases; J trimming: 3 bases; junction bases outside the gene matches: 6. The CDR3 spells CASSQNLAGGNTDTQYF. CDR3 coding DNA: TGCGCCAGCAGCCAAAATCTAGCGGGGGGGAATACAGATACGCAGTATTTT.

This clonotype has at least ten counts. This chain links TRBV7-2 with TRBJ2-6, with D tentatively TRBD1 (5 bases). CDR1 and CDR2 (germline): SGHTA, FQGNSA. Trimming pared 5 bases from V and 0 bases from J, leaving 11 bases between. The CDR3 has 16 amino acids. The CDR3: CASSLRQHSGANVLTF. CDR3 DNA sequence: TGTGCCAGCAGCCTAAGACAGCACTCTGGGGCCAACGTCCTGACTTTC.

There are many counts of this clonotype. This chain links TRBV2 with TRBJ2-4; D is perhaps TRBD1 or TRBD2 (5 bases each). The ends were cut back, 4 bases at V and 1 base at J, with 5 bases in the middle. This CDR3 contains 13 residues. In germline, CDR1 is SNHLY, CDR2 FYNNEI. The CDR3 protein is CASSGGAKNIQYF. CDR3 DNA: TGTGCCAGCAGTGGGGGGGCCAAAAACATTCAGTACTTC.

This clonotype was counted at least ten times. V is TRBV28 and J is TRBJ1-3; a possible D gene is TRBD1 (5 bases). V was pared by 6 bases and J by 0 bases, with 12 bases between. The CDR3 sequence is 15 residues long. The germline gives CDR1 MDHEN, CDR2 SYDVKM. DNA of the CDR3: TGTGCCAGCAGCTTCCGGGACCACTCTGGAAACACCATATATTTT. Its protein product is CASSFRDHSGNTIYF. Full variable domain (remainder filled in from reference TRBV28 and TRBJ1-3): DVKVTQSSRYLVKRTGEKVFLECVQDMDHENMFWYRQDPGLGLRLIYFSYDVKMKEKGDIPEGYSVSREKKERFSLILESASTNQTSMYLCASSFRDHSGNTIYFGEGSWLTVV.

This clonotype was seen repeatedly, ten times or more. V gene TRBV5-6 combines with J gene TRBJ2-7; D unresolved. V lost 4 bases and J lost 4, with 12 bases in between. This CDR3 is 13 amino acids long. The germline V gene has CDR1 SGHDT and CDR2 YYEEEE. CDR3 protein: CASSLSITYEQYF. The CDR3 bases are TGTGCCAGCAGCCTCAGTATAACATACGAGCAGTACTTC.

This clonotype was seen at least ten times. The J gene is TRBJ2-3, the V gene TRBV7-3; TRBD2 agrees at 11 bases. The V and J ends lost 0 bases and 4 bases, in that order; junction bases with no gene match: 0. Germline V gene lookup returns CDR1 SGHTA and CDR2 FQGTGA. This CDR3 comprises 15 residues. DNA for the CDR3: TGTGCCAGCAGCTTAACTAGCGGGGGGGCAGATACGCAGTATTTT. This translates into CASSLTSGGADTQYF. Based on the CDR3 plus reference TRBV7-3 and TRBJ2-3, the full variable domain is GAGVSQTPSNKVTEKGKYVELRCDPISGHTALYWYRQSLGQGPEFLIYFQGTGAADDSGLPNDRFFAVRPEGSVSTLKIQRTERGDSAVYLCASSLTSGGADTQYFGPGTRLTVL.

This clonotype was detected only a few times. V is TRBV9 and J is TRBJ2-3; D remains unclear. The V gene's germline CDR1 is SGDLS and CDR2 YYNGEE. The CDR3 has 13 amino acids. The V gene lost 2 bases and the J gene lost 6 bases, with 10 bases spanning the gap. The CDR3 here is CASSVSLSDTQYF. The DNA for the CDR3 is TGTGCCAGCAGCGTGTCACTATCCGATACGCAGTATTTT.

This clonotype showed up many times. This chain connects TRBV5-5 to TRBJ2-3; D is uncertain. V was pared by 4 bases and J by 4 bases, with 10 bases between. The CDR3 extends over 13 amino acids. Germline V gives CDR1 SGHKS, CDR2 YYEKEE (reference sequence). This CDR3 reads CASSPLSSDTQYF. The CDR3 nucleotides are TGTGCCAGCAGCCCACTATCTTCAGATACGCAGTATTTT.

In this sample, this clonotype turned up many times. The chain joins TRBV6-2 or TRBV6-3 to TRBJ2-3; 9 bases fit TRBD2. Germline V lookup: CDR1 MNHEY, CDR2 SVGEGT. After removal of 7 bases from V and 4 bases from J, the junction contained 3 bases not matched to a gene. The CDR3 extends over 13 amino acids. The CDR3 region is CASTLAGADTQYF. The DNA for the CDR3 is TGTGCCAGCACCTTAGCGGGGGCAGATACGCAGTATTTT.

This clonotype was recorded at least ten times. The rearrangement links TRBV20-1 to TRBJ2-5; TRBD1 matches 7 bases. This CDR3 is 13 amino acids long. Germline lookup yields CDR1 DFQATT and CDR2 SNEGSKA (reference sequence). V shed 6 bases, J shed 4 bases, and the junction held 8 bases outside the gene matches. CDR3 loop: CSADGTERETQYF. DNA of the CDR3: TGCAGTGCCGATGGGACAGAACGAGAGACCCAGTACTTC.

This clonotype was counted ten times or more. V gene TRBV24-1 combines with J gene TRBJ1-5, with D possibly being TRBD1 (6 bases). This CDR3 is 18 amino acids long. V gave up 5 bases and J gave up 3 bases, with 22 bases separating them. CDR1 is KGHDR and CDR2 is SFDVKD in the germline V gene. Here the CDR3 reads CATSAPPVRGDINQPQHF. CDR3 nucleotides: TGTGCCACCAGTGCCCCTCCGGTGAGAGGGGACATCAATCAGCCCCAGCATTTT.

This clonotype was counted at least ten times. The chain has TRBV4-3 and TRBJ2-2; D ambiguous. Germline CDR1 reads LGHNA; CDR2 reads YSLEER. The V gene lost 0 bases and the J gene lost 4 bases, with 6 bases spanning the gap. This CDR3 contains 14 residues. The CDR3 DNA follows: TGCGCCAGCAGCCAAGAGGAGAGCACCGGGGAGCTGTTTTTT. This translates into CASSQEESTGELFF.

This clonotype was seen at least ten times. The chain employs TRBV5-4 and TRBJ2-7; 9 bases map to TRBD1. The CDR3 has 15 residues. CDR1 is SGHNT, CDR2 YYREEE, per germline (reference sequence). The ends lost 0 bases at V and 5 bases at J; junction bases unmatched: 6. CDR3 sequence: CASSLEGDRAHEQYF. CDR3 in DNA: TGTGCCAGCAGCTTGGAAGGGGACAGGGCCCACGAGCAGTACTTC.

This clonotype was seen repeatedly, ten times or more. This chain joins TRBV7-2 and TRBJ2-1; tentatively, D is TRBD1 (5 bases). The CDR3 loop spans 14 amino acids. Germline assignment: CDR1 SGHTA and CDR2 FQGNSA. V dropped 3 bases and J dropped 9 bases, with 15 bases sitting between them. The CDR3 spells CASSFRVSGPEQFF. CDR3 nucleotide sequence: TGTGCCAGCAGCTTCAGGGTTTCGGGTCCTGAGCAGTTCTTC. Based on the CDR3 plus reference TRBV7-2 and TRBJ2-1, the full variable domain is GAGVSQSPSNKVTEKGKDVELRCDPISGHTALYWYRQSLGQGLEFLIYFQGNSAPDKSGLPSDRFSAERTGGSVSTLTIQRTQQEDSAVYLCASSFRVSGPEQFFGPGTRLTVL.

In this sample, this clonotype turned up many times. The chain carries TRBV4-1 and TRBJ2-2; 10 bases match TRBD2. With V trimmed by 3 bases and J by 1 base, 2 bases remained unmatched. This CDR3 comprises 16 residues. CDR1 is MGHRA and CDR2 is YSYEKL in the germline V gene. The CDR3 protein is CASSHVAGGNTGELFF. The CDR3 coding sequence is TGCGCCAGCAGCCACGTAGCGGGGGGGAACACCGGGGAGCTGTTTTTT.

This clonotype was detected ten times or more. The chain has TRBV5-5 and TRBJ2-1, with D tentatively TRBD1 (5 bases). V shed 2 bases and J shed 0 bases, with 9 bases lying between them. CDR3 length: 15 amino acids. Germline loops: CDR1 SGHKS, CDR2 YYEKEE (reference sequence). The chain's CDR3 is CASSFRDSSYNEQFF. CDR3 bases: TGTGCCAGCAGCTTCAGGGATAGCTCCTACAATGAGCAGTTCTTC.

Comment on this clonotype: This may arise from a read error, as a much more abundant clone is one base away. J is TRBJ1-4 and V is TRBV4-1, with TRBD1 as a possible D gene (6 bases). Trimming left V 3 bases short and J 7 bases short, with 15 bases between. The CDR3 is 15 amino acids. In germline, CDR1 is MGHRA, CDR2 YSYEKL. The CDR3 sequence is CASSHEGGAGEKLFF. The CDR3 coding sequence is TGCGCCAGCAGCCACGAGGGGGGGGCGGGTGAAAAACTGTTTTTT.

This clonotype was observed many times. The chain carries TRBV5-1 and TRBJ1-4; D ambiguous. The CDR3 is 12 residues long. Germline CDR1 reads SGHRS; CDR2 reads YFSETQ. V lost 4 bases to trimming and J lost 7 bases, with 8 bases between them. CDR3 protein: CASSLIGEKLFF. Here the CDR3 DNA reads TGCGCCAGCAGCCTCATCGGTGAAAAACTGTTTTTT. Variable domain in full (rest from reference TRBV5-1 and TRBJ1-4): KAGVTQTPRYLIKTRGQQVTLSCSPISGHRSVSWYQQTPGQGLQFLFEYFSETQRNKGNFPGRFSGRQFSNSRSEMNVSTLELGDSALYLCASSLIGEKLFFGSGTQLSVL.

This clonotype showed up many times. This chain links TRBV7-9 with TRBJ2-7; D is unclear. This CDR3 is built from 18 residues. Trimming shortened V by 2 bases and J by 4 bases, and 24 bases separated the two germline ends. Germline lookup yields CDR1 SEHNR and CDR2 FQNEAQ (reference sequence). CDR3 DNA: TGTGCCAGCAGCTTACTCGCTTCCCCCAGGTCTCCGAGATACGAGCAGTACTTC. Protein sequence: CASSLLASPRSPRYEQYF.